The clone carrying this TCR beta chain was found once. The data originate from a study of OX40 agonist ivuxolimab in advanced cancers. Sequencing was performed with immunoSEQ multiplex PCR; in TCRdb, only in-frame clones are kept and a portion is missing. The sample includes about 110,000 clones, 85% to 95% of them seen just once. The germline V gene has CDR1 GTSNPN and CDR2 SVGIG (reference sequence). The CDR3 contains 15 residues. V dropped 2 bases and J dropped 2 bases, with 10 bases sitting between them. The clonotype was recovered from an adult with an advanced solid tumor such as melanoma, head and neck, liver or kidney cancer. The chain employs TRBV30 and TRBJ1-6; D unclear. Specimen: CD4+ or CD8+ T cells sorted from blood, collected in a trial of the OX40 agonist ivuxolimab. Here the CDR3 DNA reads TGTGCCTGGAGTCGGCAGGTTGCCTATAATTCACCCCTCCACTTT. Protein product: CAWSRQVAYNSPLHF.